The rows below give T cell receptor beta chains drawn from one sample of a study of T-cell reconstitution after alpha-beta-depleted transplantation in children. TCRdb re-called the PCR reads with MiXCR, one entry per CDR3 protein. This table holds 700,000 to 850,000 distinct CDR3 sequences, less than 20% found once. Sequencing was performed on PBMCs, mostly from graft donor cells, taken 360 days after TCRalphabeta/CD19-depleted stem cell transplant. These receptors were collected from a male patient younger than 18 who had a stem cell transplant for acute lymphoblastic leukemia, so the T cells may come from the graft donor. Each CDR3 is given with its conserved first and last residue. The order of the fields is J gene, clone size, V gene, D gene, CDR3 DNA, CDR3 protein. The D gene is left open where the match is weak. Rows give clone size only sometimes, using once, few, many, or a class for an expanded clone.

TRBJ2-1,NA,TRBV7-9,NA,TGTGCCAGCAGCTCCTCCTTCGTGGGGGTCGATGAGCAGTTCTTC,CASSSSFVGVDEQFF
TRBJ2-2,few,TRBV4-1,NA,TGCGCCAGCAGCCAAGAAACAACGGGGAGGCTGAACACCGGGGAGCTGTTTTTT,CASSQETTGRLNTGELFF
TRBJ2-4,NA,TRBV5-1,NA,TGCGCCAGCAGCTTGGTTCGGGGGGCTGCCAAAAACATTCAGTACTTC,CASSLVRGAAKNIQYF
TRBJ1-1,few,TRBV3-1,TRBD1,TGTGCCAGCAGCGCCCGGCTGGACAGGGGAATTGAAGCTTTCTTT,CASSARLDRGIEAFF
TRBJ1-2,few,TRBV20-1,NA,TGCAGTGCTAGAGACCAACAGGGCTTCAACTATGGCTACACCTTC,CSARDQQGFNYGYTF
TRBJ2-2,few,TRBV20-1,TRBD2,TGCAGTGCACCTCTAGCGGGAGGCGGGAACACCGGGGAGCTGTTTTTT,CSAPLAGGGNTGELFF
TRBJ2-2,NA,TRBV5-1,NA,TGCGCCAGTAGCGAGGGTGCGGACGGGGAGCTGTTTTTT,CASSEGADGELFF
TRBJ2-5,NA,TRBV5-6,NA,TGTGCCAGCAGCCTCATACCCTTGTGGAGGGCACCCAACCAAGAGACCCAGTACTTC,CASSLIPLWRAPNQETQYF
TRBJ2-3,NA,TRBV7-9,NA,TGTGCCAGCAGCCATTGGTTCGGGCGGACCAGAGATACGCAGTATTTT,CASSHWFGRTRDTQYF
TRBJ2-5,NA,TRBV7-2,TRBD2,TGTGCCAGCAGCTGGACTAGCGGGGGTAGGGAGACCCAGTACTTC,CASSWTSGGRETQYF
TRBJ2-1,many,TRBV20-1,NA,TGCAGTGCTAGAGAAGACGGCAATGAGCAGTTCTTC,CSAREDGNEQFF
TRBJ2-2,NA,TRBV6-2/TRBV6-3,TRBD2,TGTGCCAGCATCTCTAGCGGGAGGTACACCGGGGAGCTGTTTTTT,CASISSGRYTGELFF
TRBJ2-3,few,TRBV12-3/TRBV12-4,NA,TGTGCCAGCGGGCAGGAGAACACAGATACGCAGTATTTT,CASGQENTDTQYF
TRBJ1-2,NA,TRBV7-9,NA,TGTGCCAGCAGCTTCACGGGCCTGGCACGCGGCTACACCTTC,CASSFTGLARGYTF
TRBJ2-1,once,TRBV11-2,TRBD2,TGTGCCAGCAGCTTAGGGGGGGGGCTAGCGGGTACCTACAATGAGCAGTTCTTC,CASSLGGGLAGTYNEQFF
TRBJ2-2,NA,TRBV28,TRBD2,TGTGCCAGCAGTATTTTTCGACGCGGGAGAGGGTCGAACACCGGGGAGCTGTTTTTT,CASSIFRRGRGSNTGELFF
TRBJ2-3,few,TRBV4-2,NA,TGTGCCAGCAGCCAAGAACTGGCTAGCACAGATACGCAGTATTTT,CASSQELASTDTQYF
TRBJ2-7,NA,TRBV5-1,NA,TGCGCCAGCAGCTTGTGGCGGGCAACCTACGAGCAGTACTTC,CASSLWRATYEQYF
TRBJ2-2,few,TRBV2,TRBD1,TGTGCCAGCAGTGATAAGGACAGGGGGACCGGGGAGCTGTTTTTT,CASSDKDRGTGELFF
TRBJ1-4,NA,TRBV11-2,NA,TGTGCCAGCAGTTACACGGGGGTGGGTGAAAAACCGTTTTTT,CASSYTGVGEKPFF
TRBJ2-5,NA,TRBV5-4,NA,TGTGCCAGCAGCTTGGAGGTGGCGTGCTTTGAGACCCAGTACTTC,CASSLEVACFETQYF
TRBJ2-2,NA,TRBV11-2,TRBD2,TGTGCCAGCAGCTTTCGAAGCGGGAGGAACACCGGGGAGCTGTTTTTT,CASSFRSGRNTGELFF
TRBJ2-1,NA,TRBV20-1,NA,TGCAGTGCCAGGGACTTCCGGAGCTCCTACAATGAGCAGTTCTTC,CSARDFRSSYNEQFF
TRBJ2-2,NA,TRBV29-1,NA,TGCAGCGTTGAAGGGACTAAAATGAACACCGGGGAGCTGTTTTTT,CSVEGTKMNTGELFF
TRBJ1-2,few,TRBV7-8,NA,TGTGCCAGCAGCCTCGGAGGGATCAGCTATGGCTACACCTTC,CASSLGGISYGYTF
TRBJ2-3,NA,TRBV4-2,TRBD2,TGTGCCAGCAGCCAAGGGTCTGGACTAGCGGGAGTCGTTGGAGATACGCAGTATTTT,CASSQGSGLAGVVGDTQYF
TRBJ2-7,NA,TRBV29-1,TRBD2,TGCAGCGCGGAACTAGCGGCGGACTCCTACGAGCAGTACTTC,CSAELAADSYEQYF
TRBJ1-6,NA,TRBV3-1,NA,TGTGCCAGCAGCCAAGATCTCGCTAGGGGCAATTCACCCCTCCACTTT,CASSQDLARGNSPLHF
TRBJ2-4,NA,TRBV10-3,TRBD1,TGTGCCATCAGTGAGTCGGGACAGTTTTTAGCCAAAAACATTCAGTACTTC,CAISESGQFLAKNIQYF